Presented here are 32 T cell receptor beta chains from one specimen sequenced in a study of cytomegalovirus exposure and HLA in healthy donors. With 60 Vbeta and 13 Jbeta primers, the PCR was carried out. Profiled with immunoSEQ multiplex PCR; TCRdb holds only in-frame clones, not every one. The table has 150,000 to 200,000 clones, 80% to 85% seen once. The sample taken for sequencing was PBMCs. The source is a boy aged 2-9 years in good health and CMV-seronegative.

The rearrangement uses TRBV7-2 and TRBJ1-2; 7 bases map to TRBD1. Germline values: CDR1 SGHTA, CDR2 FQGNSA. This CDR3 region has 15 residues. Losses at the gene ends were 6 bases for V and 4 bases for J; bases not matched to a gene: 11. The CDR3 sequence is CASRRRQGYPYGYTF. The CDR3 DNA sequence: TGTGCCAGCAGACGCCGACAGGGCTACCCCTATGGCTACACCTTC.

In nucleotides, the CDR3 is TGTGCCAGCAGGGGCCCAACCCCTGGAAACACCATATATTTT. This encodes CASRGPTPGNTIYF. The gene calls are TRBV6-5 and TRBJ1-3; no firm D call. Germline V gene data show CDR1 as MNHEY and CDR2 as SVGAGI. Trimming took off 6 bases at V and 2 bases at J, with 11 bases between the two ends. The CDR3 loop spans 14 amino acids.

The genes are TRBV14 and TRBJ1-4, with no clear D. V lost 4 bases to trimming and J lost 10 bases, with 10 bases between them. CDR3 length: 12 amino acids. Germline loops: CDR1 SGHDN, CDR2 FVKESK. The CDR3 nucleotides are TGTGCCAGCAGCCTGAGCGATCGAAAACTGTTTTTT. Amino acid sequence: CASSLSDRKLFF.

The rearrangement joins TRBV5-1 to TRBJ2-1; 11 bases are a match to TRBD2. V lost 4 bases, J lost 0 bases, and 15 bases stayed unmatched. This CDR3 has 20 amino acids. Germline V gene lookup returns CDR1 SGHRS and CDR2 YFSETQ. The CDR3 sequence: CASSPGTSGLLGHSYNEQFF. As DNA, the CDR3 is TGCGCCAGCAGCCCGGGGACTAGCGGTTTGTTGGGCCACTCCTACAATGAGCAGTTCTTC.

This chain connects TRBV18 to TRBJ2-5, with TRBD2 matching 10 bases. CDR1 is KGHSH, CDR2 LQKENI, per germline. Unmatched junction bases numbered 11, after V lost 6 bases and J lost 4 bases. The length of the CDR3 is 16 residues. The CDR3 here is CASSQSSGSGGETQYF. As DNA, the CDR3 is TGTGCCAGCTCCCAGTCTAGCGGGAGTGGTGGAGAGACCCAGTACTTC.

The chain links TRBV13 to TRBJ2-1; D perhaps matches TRBD2 (6 bases). The CDR3 is 16 residues long. V was trimmed by 5 bases and J by 4 bases, leaving 18 bases between them. Germline-derived CDR1 and CDR2 are PRHDT and FYEKMQ (reference sequence). CDR3 nucleotides: TGTGCCAGCAGCAATAGGGGCGGGGTCGGGTACAATGAGCAGTTCTTC. It yields the protein CASSNRGGVGYNEQFF. The whole variable domain, remainder taken from reference TRBV13 and TRBJ2-1, is AAGVIQSPRHLIKEKRETATLKCYPIPRHDTVYWYQQGPGQDPQFLISFYEKMQSDKGSIPDRFSAQQFSDYHSELNMSSLELGDSALYFCASSNRGGVGYNEQFFGPGTRLTVL.

This clone showed up just a few times. This chain connects TRBV5-8 to TRBJ1-4; 8 bases map to TRBD1. Germline lookup yields CDR1 SGHTS and CDR2 YDEGEE. V lost 3 bases, J lost 8 bases, and 6 bases stayed unmatched. The CDR3 contains 14 residues. CDR3 loop: CASSYGQGSEKLFF. The CDR3 DNA is TGTGCCAGCAGCTACGGACAGGGCAGCGAAAAACTGTTTTTT.

V usage is TRBV4-3 and J usage is TRBJ2-3, with a possible D match to TRBD1 (6 bases). Trimming pared 0 bases from V and 5 bases from J, leaving 9 bases between. Germline-derived CDR1 and CDR2 are LGHNA and YSLEER. CDR3 length equals 14 residues. The CDR3 nucleotides are TGCGCCAGCAGCCAAGATCCGGGACAAGATACGCAGTATTTT. Protein product: CASSQDPGQDTQYF.

The chain employs TRBV23-1 and TRBJ2-7, with D tentatively TRBD2 (6 bases). TRBV23-1 qualifies as an ORF whose function is uncertain. CDR3 length: 16 amino acids. The V end was cut by 0 bases, the J end by 2 bases, with 14 bases between. The CDR3 sequence: CASSQSWDFPTYEQYF. Here the CDR3 DNA reads TGCGCCAGCAGTCAATCATGGGACTTTCCTACCTACGAGCAGTACTTC.

This chain uses TRBV5-6 with TRBJ2-7, with 10 nucleotides matching TRBD2. Germline CDR1 and CDR2: SGHDT and YYEEEE. The CDR3 runs 17 residues. The J segment lost 5 bases and the V segment lost 2 bases, leaving 13 bases of the junction unmatched. The chain's CDR3 is CASSFGDPPSGGDEQYV. For the CDR3, the DNA is TGTGCCAGCAGCTTTGGGGACCCTCCTAGCGGGGGTGACGAGCAGTACGTC.

This sequence joins TRBV12-5 and TRBJ2-1; 7 positions agree with TRBD2. CDR3 size: 17 residues. The V segment lost 2 bases and the J segment 2 bases; nucleotides outside the gene matches: 9. Germline CDR1 LGHNT, CDR2 FRNRAP. CDR3 sequence: CASGLFEGGKTYNEQFF. The CDR3 nucleotides read TGTGCTAGTGGTTTGTTTGAGGGAGGGAAGACCTACAATGAGCAGTTCTTC.

CDR3 protein: CASSLDRGVEGYTF. The DNA of the CDR3 is TGCGCCAGCAGCTTGGACAGGGGCGTTGAAGGCTACACCTTC. The V call is TRBV5-1, the J call TRBJ1-2; 7 nucleotides line up with TRBD1. With 0 bases clipped from V and 8 bases from J, the junction kept 7 bases outside the gene matches. CDR1 and CDR2 from the germline V gene are SGHRS and YFSETQ. There are 14 residues in the CDR3.

A few counts support this clone. The chain recombines TRBV5-6 with TRBJ2-2, with D perhaps matching TRBD1 (6 bases). CDR3 length: 17 amino acids. CDR1 is SGHDT, CDR2 YYEEEE, per germline. Between the trimmed V and J ends, which lost 0 bases and 4 bases, there was a span of 16 bases. This CDR3 reads CASSLGAGGRVTGELFF. DNA for the CDR3: TGTGCCAGCAGCTTGGGGGCTGGGGGCCGGGTCACCGGGGAGCTGTTTTTT.

The chain joins TRBV2 to TRBJ2-1; 9 bases are shared with TRBD2. Trimming at V came to 6 bases and at J to 1 base, leaving 16 bases not matched to a gene. The CDR3 is made up of 19 amino acids. Germline CDR1 reads SNHLY; CDR2 reads FYNNEI. CDR3 nucleotide sequence: TGTGCCAGCAGCCCCCTAGGTAGCGGGAGAATAAAATCCTACAATGAGCAGTTCTTC. Translated: CASSPLGSGRIKSYNEQFF.

This clone was recorded a few times. V is TRBV5-8 and J is TRBJ2-1; TRBD1 is a possible D gene (5 bases). Germline loops: CDR1 SGHTS, CDR2 YDEGEE. Trimming left V 1 base short and J 0 bases short, with 11 bases between. The CDR3 is 16 residues long. In DNA, the CDR3 is TGTGCCAGCAGCTTGTGGACACCGAGCTCCTACAATGAGCAGTTCTTC. This gives the protein CASSLWTPSSYNEQFF.

This rearrangement joins TRBV11-2 to TRBJ2-7; no clear D. This CDR3 comprises 12 residues. Germline loops: CDR1 SGHAT, CDR2 FQNNGV. V lost 8 bases, J lost 5 bases, and 13 bases lay in between. The CDR3 coding sequence is TGTGCCAGCCACCGGGTTGTCAACGAGCAGTACTTC. It codes for CASHRVVNEQYF. Using reference TRBV11-2 and TRBJ2-7 for the parts outside the CDR3, the full variable domain is EAGVAQSPRYKIIEKRQSVAFWCNPISGHATLYWYQQILGQGPKLLIQFQNNGVVDDSQLPKDRFSAERLKGVDSTLKIQPAKLEDSAVYLCASHRVVNEQYFGPGTRLTVT.

The rearrangement links TRBV7-2 to TRBJ2-7; 9 bases match TRBD1. Germline CDR1 and CDR2: SGHTA and FQGNSA. V shed 5 bases, J shed 4 bases, and the junction held 9 bases outside the gene matches. The CDR3 consists of 15 residues. Here the CDR3 DNA reads TGTGCCAGCAGCAAATCGGGACAGGGTTCGTACGAGCAGTACTTC. It encodes CASSKSGQGSYEQYF. The whole variable domain, remainder taken from reference TRBV7-2 and TRBJ2-7, is GAGVSQSPSNKVTEKGKDVELRCDPISGHTALYWYRQSLGQGLEFLIYFQGNSAPDKSGLPSDRFSAERTGGSVSTLTIQRTQQEDSAVYLCASSKSGQGSYEQYFGPGTRLTVT.

V usage is TRBV5-1 and J usage is TRBJ1-3; TRBD1 aligns across 7 bases. V trimming: 0 bases; J trimming: 8 bases; junction bases outside the gene matches: 8. Germline V CDR1 and CDR2: SGHRS, YFSETQ. The CDR3 spans 15 residues. As DNA, the CDR3 is TGCGCCAGCAGCTTGGATACAGGGGCTCGAGACACCATATATTTT. Translated, it gives CASSLDTGARDTIYF.

This clone was seen a handful of times. The V and J genes are TRBV4-3 and TRBJ2-1; 9 bases agree with TRBD1. V was pared by 4 bases and J by 9 bases, with 7 bases of the junction left unmatched. The CDR3 covers 14 residues. Germline V lookup: CDR1 LGHNA, CDR2 YSLEER. The CDR3 DNA follows: TGCGCCAGCAGCCCCCGGACAGGGGAAGGTGAGCAGTTCTTC. This gives the protein CASSPRTGEGEQFF.

V usage is TRBV6-1 and J usage is TRBJ2-5, with a weak D call TRBD1 (6 bases). From germline, CDR1 is MNHNS and CDR2 SASEGT. The V gene lost 9 bases and the J gene lost 0 bases, with 11 bases spanning the gap. The CDR3 has 13 amino acids. This chain's CDR3 is CASSWDNQETQYF. The CDR3 nucleotides are TGTGCCAGTTCTTGGGACAACCAAGAGACCCAGTACTTC.

V gene TRBV29-1 combines with J gene TRBJ2-2, with no clear D. The length of the CDR3 is 15 residues. Germline V lookup: CDR1 SQVTM, CDR2 ANQGSEA. V lost 5 bases and J 0 bases, leaving 13 bases between the germline ends. Written as DNA, the CDR3 is TGCAGCGTTTATGCGAAACGAACGAACACCGGGGAGCTGTTTTTT. Translating it yields CSVYAKRTNTGELFF.

This sequence joins TRBV9 and TRBJ2-2, with 7 bases that match TRBD1. Germline loops: CDR1 SGDLS, CDR2 YYNGEE. The ends lost 7 bases at V and 1 base at J; junction bases unmatched: 13. The CDR3 runs 17 residues. DNA of the CDR3: TGTGCCAGCCGCGACCCTTCCGGGACAGAGAACACCGGGGAGCTGTTTTTT. Its protein product is CASRDPSGTENTGELFF.

The V call is TRBV7-9, the J call TRBJ1-2, with D unclear. This CDR3 is 14 amino acids long. V was clipped by 5 bases and J by 2 bases, with 12 bases between them. Germline-derived CDR1 and CDR2 are SEHNR and FQNEAQ (reference sequence). DNA for the CDR3: TGTGCCAGCAGCCCTGACACCGTGAACTATGGCTACACCTTC. This encodes CASSPDTVNYGYTF.

The rearrangement links TRBV7-3 to TRBJ2-1; D might be TRBD1 (5 bases). The CDR3 totals 13 residues. In germline, CDR1 is SGHTA, CDR2 FQGTGA. V lost 5 bases and J 9 bases, leaving 14 bases between the germline ends. The CDR3 DNA sequence: TGTGCCAGCAGCGACCGGCAGGGTGGTGAGCAGTTCTTC. Translating gives CASSDRQGGEQFF.

The chain uses TRBV2 and TRBJ2-1; TRBD1 matches at 10 bases. The V and J ends lost 4 bases and 2 bases, in that order; junction bases with no gene match: 2. Germline V CDR1 and CDR2: SNHLY, FYNNEI. The CDR3 is 15 amino acids. CDR3 sequence (DNA): TGTGCCAGCAGTGTAGGGACAGGGGCCTACAATGAGCAGTTCTTC. It translates to CASSVGTGAYNEQFF.

The chain couples TRBV6-5 to TRBJ2-4; D not certain. Germline CDR1 reads MNHEY; CDR2 reads SVGAGI. The CDR3 is 16 residues long. V lost 2 bases and J lost 0, with 11 bases in between. This chain's CDR3 is CASSYRPGLAKNIQYF. CDR3 coding DNA: TGTGCCAGCAGTTACCGCCCGGGTTTAGCCAAAAACATTCAGTACTTC.

The chain links TRBV6-6 to TRBJ1-1, with 11 nucleotides matching TRBD1. CDR1 and CDR2 (germline): MNHNY, SVGAGI (reference sequence). The ends lost 8 bases at V and 4 bases at J; junction bases unmatched: 6. The CDR3 spans 14 residues. Written as DNA, the CDR3 is TGTGCCAGCCGCGGGACAGGGGGAGGCACTGAAGCTTTCTTT. Encoded protein: CASRGTGGGTEAFF.

This chain joins TRBV13 and TRBJ2-3; TRBD2 agrees at 9 bases. Germline trimming cut 4 bases from V and 2 bases from J; bases unmatched to any gene: 19. Germline V gene lookup returns CDR1 PRHDT and CDR2 FYEKMQ (reference sequence). CDR3 length: 20 residues. The CDR3, as DNA: TGTGCCAGCAGCTCAAAGGGTATAGCGGGGGCTAAACCGAACACAGATACGCAGTATTTT. Protein: CASSSKGIAGAKPNTDTQYF.

This clone has a single count. The chain recombines TRBV7-2 with TRBJ2-5; TRBD2 matches at 7 bases. CDR3 length equals 15 residues. The germline gives CDR1 SGHTA, CDR2 FQGNSA. Trimming at V came to 2 bases and at J to 11 bases, leaving 14 bases not matched to a gene. The CDR3 region is CASSLRLAPVGEQYF. The CDR3 nucleotides are TGTGCCAGCAGCTTACGACTAGCCCCTGTGGGGGAGCAGTACTTC.

In DNA, the CDR3 is TGTGCCAGCAGTACGTCCCGGGACAGGGGCGCCACCCGATTTCTGGAAGCTTTCTTT. Translating gives CASSTSRDRGATRFLEAFF. The chain uses TRBV27 and TRBJ1-1, with TRBD1 matching over 10 bases. The V and J ends lost 5 bases and 8 bases, in that order; junction bases with no gene match: 23. Germline-derived CDR1 and CDR2 are MNHEY and SMNVEV (reference sequence). The CDR3 runs to 19 residues.

V gene TRBV7-8 combines with J gene TRBJ1-2; tentatively, D is TRBD1 (5 bases). This CDR3 is built from 17 residues. Germline values: CDR1 SGHVS, CDR2 FQNEAQ. V lost 1 base to trimming and J lost 1 base, with 16 bases between them. The CDR3 is CASSLEGAGGDNYGYTF. The CDR3 DNA sequence: TGTGCCAGCAGCTTAGAAGGGGCAGGCGGGGATAACTATGGCTACACCTTC.

This sequence joins TRBV5-1 and TRBJ2-3; D is possibly TRBD2 (6 bases). Germline V gene data show CDR1 as SGHRS and CDR2 as YFSETQ. Trimming pared 4 bases from V and 3 bases from J, leaving 12 bases between. This CDR3 is built from 14 residues. The CDR3 sequence: CASSGTLFTDTQYF. CDR3 nucleotide sequence: TGCGCCAGCAGCGGGACTTTATTTACAGATACGCAGTATTTT.